The entry below gives a single TCR beta chain sequence along with its context. What it binds is not known. One entry per CDR3 protein results from TCRdb running MiXCR on the reads. This sample has hundreds of thousands of distinct CDR3 sequences, with 25% to 35% found just once. This sample stems from a study of T cell repertoires in cytomegalovirus infection. The wider study: It was recently identified HLA-C-restricted and well-studied HLA-B-restricted CMV epitopes that the study used. Public TCR beta signatures marked donors with CMV infection and the matching HLA.

V lost 3 bases, J lost 0 bases, and 11 bases lay in between. The CDR3 has 15 amino acids. The V gene's germline CDR1 is MNHEY and CDR2 SMNVEV (reference sequence). The specimen was cultured PBMCs, collected from culture after CMV antigen stimulation. This sequence joins TRBV27 and TRBJ2-5, with D uncertain. This sequence originates from a human donor in good health (CMV status not recorded). Some clones in this sample may be carry-over from other donors' samples. The chain's CDR3 is CASSFTYDYQETQYF. The CDR3 DNA follows: TGTGCCAGCAGTTTTACTTACGATTACCAAGAGACCCAGTACTTC.